This is a list of T cell receptor beta chains from one sample in a study of beta chain features in type 1 diabetes. Sequenced by immunoSEQ multiplex PCR; TCRdb stores in-frame clones only, minus some. The sample carries under 800,000 clones, 15% to 17% recorded once. Sequenced: naive CD4+ T cells from blood. These receptors all stem from a man younger than 35 in good health. Both conserved end residues are part of each CDR3. A D gene is named only where the DNA matches it firmly. Clone size appears in some rows only: once, few, many, or a class for an expanded clone.

NA	NA	TRBJ2-4	TRBV7-9	TGTGCCAGCAGCTTAGTGGTCAAGGAGCCCAAAAACATTCAGTACTTC	CASSLVVKEPKNIQYF
few	TRBD1	TRBJ2-1	TRBV5-1	TGCGCCAGCAGCATGGGGACAGGGAAGTATGAGCAGTTCTTC	CASSMGTGKYEQFF
NA	NA	TRBJ2-2	TRBV10-3	TGTGCCATCAATAGGGGAGGCACCGGGGAGCTGTTTTTT	CAINRGGTGELFF
NA	NA	TRBJ1-2	TRBV18	TGTGCCAGCTCACCACTCGAGATCTCGGGGGGCTACACCTTC	CASSPLEISGGYTF
NA	NA	TRBJ2-3	TRBV20-1	TGCAGTGCTAGGGAGGGGGTTACGCAGTATTTT	CSAREGVTQYF
NA	NA	TRBJ2-7	TRBV7-3	TGTGCCAGCAGCCATACGCCGGGGTTCGAGCAGTACTTC	CASSHTPGFEQYF
few	NA	TRBJ2-1	TRBV9	TGTGCCAGCAGCGTGAATGCAGGGAAGCAGTTCTTC	CASSVNAGKQFF
few	TRBD2	TRBJ2-4	TRBV7-2	TGTGCCAGCAGCCCCCCGGGGCTAGCGGGGGGCCCCCAGTACTTC	CASSPPGLAGGPQYF
few	NA	TRBJ1-1	TRBV19	TGTGCCAGTAGTCCCAGGAACTCTGAAGCTTTCTTT	CASSPRNSEAFF
few	TRBD1	TRBJ2-7	TRBV9	TGTGCCAGCAGCACGCGCCCCGGACAGGACTCCTACGAGCAGTACTTC	CASSTRPGQDSYEQYF
few	NA	TRBJ1-1	TRBV9	TGTGCCAGCAGACGGACGGTGAACACTGAAGCTTTCTTT	CASRRTVNTEAFF
few	NA	TRBJ2-2	TRBV5-1	TGCGCCAGCAGCTTGGGCAGCGCGAACACCGGGGAGCTGTTTTTT	CASSLGSANTGELFF
NA	NA	TRBJ1-4	TRBV21-1	TGTGCCAGCAGCATGACAGGGAAGATTGAAAAACTGTTTTTT	CASSMTGKIEKLFF
NA	TRBD2	TRBJ2-5	TRBV15	TGTGCCACCAGCAGCAGGACTAGCGGGGGTCCGGGGACCCAGTACTTC	CATSSRTSGGPGTQYF
few	NA	TRBJ2-1	TRBV5-1	TGCGCCAGCAGCCCGGGCAATGGGCGGGGCTCGAACAATGAGCAGTTCTTC	CASSPGNGRGSNNEQFF
few	NA	TRBJ1-5	TRBV10-3	TGTGCCAGCAACGGGGGAAGCAATCAGCCCCAGCATTTT	CASNGGSNQPQHF
NA	NA	TRBJ1-2	TRBV30	TGTGCCTGGAAGCCCCGTGAGGTAAAGGATGGCTACACCTTC	CAWKPREVKDGYTF
few	NA	TRBJ1-2	TRBV19	TGTGCCAGTAGTAGCCCAGGGACGAACTATGGCTACACCTTC	CASSSPGTNYGYTF
few	NA	TRBJ1-6	TRBV6-1	TGTGCCAGCAGTGAAGACAGGGTTTCACCCCTCCACTTT	CASSEDRVSPLHF
few	NA	TRBJ1-3	TRBV9	TGTGCCAGCAGCGTAGCTCCAGGGAGGCCCTCTGGAAACACCATATATTTT	CASSVAPGRPSGNTIYF
NA	TRBD1	TRBJ1-2	TRBV7-9	TGTGCCAGCAGCCCGTTAAGGGACAGCTATGGCTACACCTTC	CASSPLRDSYGYTF
NA	NA	TRBJ1-3	TRBV4-3	TGCGCCAGCAGCCAGCACGGGACGGCCTCTGGAAACACCATATATTTT	CASSQHGTASGNTIYF
NA	NA	TRBJ2-2	TRBV5-1	TGCGCCAGCAGCTACTCGGAGGCACGGGGATCCGGGGAGCTGTTTTTT	CASSYSEARGSGELFF
NA	NA	TRBJ1-1	TRBV5-1	TGCGCCAGCAGCTTAGGGGAAGCTTTCTTT	CASSLGEAFF
few	NA	TRBJ1-2	TRBV5-4	TGTGCCAGCAGCCGGGGAACTAACTATGGCTACACCTTC	CASSRGTNYGYTF
few	NA	TRBJ1-2	TRBV25-1	TGTGCCAGCAAACTTCAGGGTGACTATGGCTACACCTTC	CASKLQGDYGYTF
few	NA	TRBJ1-5	TRBV2	TGTGCCAGCAGTGGGTCAGGGAGTCAGCCCCAGCATTTT	CASSGSGSQPQHF
NA	TRBD1	TRBJ2-7	TRBV7-2	TGTGCCAGCAGCTTACCCGGACAGGGGATCTACGAGCAGTACTTC	CASSLPGQGIYEQYF
few	TRBD1	TRBJ2-7	TRBV7-3	TGTGCCAGCAGCTTAGGGGGACAGGGATCCTACGAGCAGTACTTC	CASSLGGQGSYEQYF
few	TRBD1	TRBJ1-2	TRBV30	TGTGCCTGGAGGACTACCACCGGGACAGGGTATGGCTACACCTTC	CAWRTTTGTGYGYTF
few	NA	TRBJ1-5	TRBV7-9	TGTGCCAGCAGCCCAAGGGCGGGGGCAGATCAGCCCCAGCATTTT	CASSPRAGADQPQHF
few	TRBD1	TRBJ1-6	TRBV7-9	TGTGCCAGCAGCAAGACAGGGGGTAATTCACCCCTCCACTTT	CASSKTGGNSPLHF
few	TRBD2	TRBJ2-3	TRBV7-8	TGTGCCAGCAGCCAGGGACTAGCGGGGGTCACAGATACGCAGTATTTT	CASSQGLAGVTDTQYF
few	NA	TRBJ2-2	TRBV7-9	TGTGCCAGCAGCCTTGGGGGTGAGAACACCGGGGAGCTGTTTTTT	CASSLGGENTGELFF
NA	NA	TRBJ1-2	TRBV4-1	TGCGCCAGCACTGGGACTTGGGATAATGGCTATGGCTACACCTTC	CASTGTWDNGYGYTF
few	NA	TRBJ2-7	TRBV28	TGTGCCAGCGGGCAGGGATTCTACGAGCAGTACTTC	CASGQGFYEQYF
few	NA	TRBJ2-7	TRBV21-1	TGTGCCAGCAGCCCCCTCTTGGGGCCGGGCGAGCAGTACTTC	CASSPLLGPGEQYF
few	TRBD2	TRBJ2-7	TRBV27	TGTGCCAGCAGTTGGGGGCGGGGGGCCCTCTCCTACGAGCAGTACTTC	CASSWGRGALSYEQYF
few	NA	TRBJ2-7	TRBV6-5	TGTGCCAGCAGTTACTCAACAGGGCTCGAGCAGTACTTC	CASSYSTGLEQYF
few	TRBD1	TRBJ2-1	TRBV28	TGTGCCAGCAGTACCCAAGGACAGGGGGCGGGGAATGAGCAGTTCTTC	CASSTQGQGAGNEQFF
NA	NA	TRBJ2-4	TRBV15	TGTGCCACCAGCTCGAGCGTAAACATTCAGTACTTC	CATSSSVNIQYF
NA	NA	TRBJ2-1	TRBV7-3	TGTGCCAGCAGCCCATACTCCTCCCTAGGGGCCTACAATGAGCAGTTCTTC	CASSPYSSLGAYNEQFF
NA	NA	TRBJ1-1	TRBV28	TGTGCCAGCAGCTCGACGGCAAGGAGTGCTTTCTTT	CASSSTARSAFF
few	NA	TRBJ1-5	TRBV30	TGTGCCTGGAGTGTTGGACGCAATCAGCCCCAGCATTTT	CAWSVGRNQPQHF
few	NA	TRBJ2-7	TRBV4-2	TGTGCCAGCAGGCAAACCGGGCCGAACTACGAGCAGTACTTC	CASRQTGPNYEQYF
NA	NA	TRBJ1-2	TRBV18	TGTGCCAGCTCACCACTGAGCTCCGATCTTTATGGCTACACCTTC	CASSPLSSDLYGYTF
few	TRBD1	TRBJ2-3	TRBV15	TGTGCCACCAGCAGACCCCCGGGGCAGGGGGCTAATACGCAGTATTTT	CATSRPPGQGANTQYF
NA	TRBD2	TRBJ2-7	TRBV11-1	TGTGCCAGCAGCAACGGGACTAGCAGTTACGAGCAGTACTTC	CASSNGTSSYEQYF
few	TRBD1	TRBJ2-7	TRBV6-5	TGTGCCAGCAGACCCGGGACAGGGGGCATCTACGAGCAGTACTTC	CASRPGTGGIYEQYF
few	NA	TRBJ2-7	TRBV20-1	TGCAGTGCTTTAGATTACGAGCAGTACTTC	CSALDYEQYF
NA	NA	TRBJ2-5	TRBV4-3	TGCGCCAGCAGCCATTCTCGACAGACTCAAGAGACCCAGTACTTC	CASSHSRQTQETQYF
NA	NA	TRBJ2-4	TRBV28	TGTGCCAGCAGTTCAGAAAACATTCAGTACTTC	CASSSENIQYF
NA	NA	TRBJ1-2	TRBV10-3	TGTGCCAGCAGTTACCGGGACTTAAACTATGGCTACACCTTC	CASSYRDLNYGYTF